Below are 24 T cell receptor beta chains sequenced from a single sample in a study of blood T cell repertoires in COVID-19 (TCRdb year 2020). Libraries were prepared through the immunoSEQ multiplex PCR assay. Here the immuneACCESS table is served through TCRdb, limited to in-frame sequences with V and J called. Missing clones are a known gap in these copies; in checked studies unresolved V genes cover under half, and the rest lacks a known reason. The sample profile shows 230,000 or so clones; approximately 85% of them were found once. The ten largest clones capture around 6.3% of the sample. Sequenced input: PBMCs or T cells enriched from blood (not recorded which). The receptors were sampled from a woman aged 50 to 65 who had been exposed to COVID-19.

This chain links TRBV7-2 with TRBJ2-3; tentatively, D is TRBD1 (5 bases). V lost 3 bases and J 1 base, leaving 8 bases between the germline ends. The germline V gene has CDR1 SGHTA and CDR2 FQGNSA. This CDR3 spans 14 amino acids. The CDR3 DNA reads as TGTGCCAGCAGCTTTACAGGCCGCACAGATACGCAGTATTTT. Protein: CASSFTGRTDTQYF.

V and J are TRBV5-8 and TRBJ1-1; weak D call: TRBD1 (6 bases). The V end lost 7 bases, the J end lost 4 bases, and 23 bases lay between the germline ends. The CDR3 runs 16 residues. The germline CDR1 and CDR2 sequences are SGHTS and YDEGEE. The CDR3: CASSYVLQGRGTEAFF. The CDR3 region has the DNA TGTGCCAGCTCCTACGTCTTACAGGGTCGGGGCACTGAAGCTTTCTTT. The whole variable domain, filled in from reference TRBV5-8 and TRBJ1-1, reads EAGVTQSPTHLIKTRGQQATLRCSPISGHTSVYWYQQALGLGLQFLLWYDEGEERNRGNFPPRFSGRQFPNYSSELNVNALELEDSALYLCASSYVLQGRGTEAFFGQGTRLTVV.

This clone was seen once. The chain combines TRBV7-8 with TRBJ2-2; D call uncertain. The CDR3 has 13 residues. The ends were cut back, 1 base at V and 5 bases at J, with 5 bases in the middle. The germline V gene encodes CDR1 SGHVS and CDR2 FQNEAQ. The CDR3 here is CASSLERTGELFF. The CDR3 region has the DNA TGTGCCAGCAGCTTAGAGAGGACCGGGGAGCTGTTTTTT.

This chain links TRBV28 with TRBJ2-1, with a tentative D call TRBD2 (5 bases). V lost 3 bases to trimming and J lost 0 bases, with 15 bases between them. There are 17 residues in the CDR3. The germline gives CDR1 MDHEN, CDR2 SYDVKM. The CDR3: CASSFPRPGSSYNEQFF. CDR3 nucleotide sequence: TGTGCCAGCAGTTTCCCCCGTCCGGGGAGCTCCTACAATGAGCAGTTCTTC.

CDR3 sequence reads: CASSFDRAYEQYF. CDR3 DNA: TGCGCCAGCAGCTTCGACAGGGCCTACGAGCAGTACTTC. The chain recombines TRBV5-1 with TRBJ2-7; TRBD1 agrees at 7 bases. Germline loops: CDR1 SGHRS, CDR2 YFSETQ. The CDR3 is 13 residues long. With 2 bases clipped from V and 2 bases from J, the junction kept 1 base outside the gene matches.

The V and J genes are TRBV5-4 and TRBJ1-1; tentatively, D is TRBD1 (5 bases). The germline V gene encodes CDR1 SGHNT and CDR2 YYREEE (reference sequence). V was clipped by 3 bases and J by 8 bases, with 11 bases between them. CDR3 length: 12 residues. The CDR3 DNA is TGTGCCAGCAGCTCGTGGGGGGGGGAAGCTTTCTTT. Protein product: CASSSWGGEAFF.

The rearrangement links TRBV10-2 to TRBJ1-5; D perhaps matches TRBD1 (6 bases). Germline V CDR1 and CDR2: WSHSY, SAAADI. V was shortened by 2 bases and J by 5 bases, with 10 bases between the two germline ends. This CDR3 contains 14 residues. Here the CDR3 DNA reads TGCGCCAGCAGTGAGGGGGGCGGGTATCAGCCCCAGCATTTT. Translating gives CASSEGGGYQPQHF.

This sequence joins TRBV6-5 and TRBJ2-7; TRBD1 matches at 10 bases. CDR1 and CDR2 from the germline V gene are MNHEY and SVGAGI. J was trimmed by 3 bases and V by 8 bases; bases with no gene match: 7. This CDR3 region has 14 residues. The DNA for the CDR3 is TGTGCCAGCGCCTACCGGGACAGGGGCTACGAGCAGTACTTC. Translated, it gives CASAYRDRGYEQYF.

This chain uses TRBV5-1 with TRBJ2-1, with TRBD1 matching over 8 bases. This CDR3 contains 16 residues. V was pared by 4 bases and J by 6 bases, with 12 bases of the junction left unmatched. Germline V gene lookup returns CDR1 SGHRS and CDR2 YFSETQ. CDR3 in DNA: TGCGCCAGCAGCCCGTTGGGACAGGATAAGGGCAATGAGCAGTTCTTC. Amino acid sequence: CASSPLGQDKGNEQFF.

The chain carries TRBV6-5 and TRBJ1-6; 8 bases match TRBD1. Trimming cost V 0 bases and J 8 bases; bases outside gene matches: 0. From germline, CDR1 is MNHEY and CDR2 SVGAGI. The CDR3 loop spans 14 amino acids. The CDR3 loop reads CASSYSTGDSPLHF. The CDR3 DNA sequence: TGTGCCAGCAGTTACTCGACAGGGGATTCACCCCTCCACTTT.

This rearrangement joins TRBV5-4 to TRBJ2-2; 9 nucleotides line up with TRBD2. V dropped 4 bases and J dropped 3; count of bases not matched to a gene: 4. Germline lookup yields CDR1 SGHNT and CDR2 YYREEE (reference sequence). The length of the CDR3 is 15 residues. CDR3 loop: CASSKIAGDTGELFF. CDR3 coding DNA: TGTGCCAGCAGCAAAATAGCGGGGGACACCGGGGAGCTGTTTTTT.

This chain connects TRBV11-3 to TRBJ1-1; D unresolved. The germline V gene encodes CDR1 SGHNT and CDR2 YENEEA. CDR3 length equals 14 residues. Trimming cost V 5 bases and J 1 base, with 11 bases left between them. The CDR3 nucleotides are TGTGCCAGCAGCCCTAATCCTGGGAACACTGAAGCTTTCTTT. It specifies CASSPNPGNTEAFF.

This rearrangement joins TRBV28 to TRBJ1-6, with TRBD1 identical over 7 bases. V was pared by 5 bases and J by 8 bases, with 9 bases of the junction left unmatched. Germline V CDR1 and CDR2: MDHEN, SYDVKM. The CDR3 extends over 15 amino acids. This CDR3 reads CASSTLTGRDSPLHF. For the CDR3, the DNA is TGTGCCAGCAGTACCCTGACAGGGCGGGATTCACCCCTCCACTTT.

The chain has TRBV2 and TRBJ1-1, with D uncertain. V was clipped by 8 bases and J by 3 bases, with 13 bases between them. The CDR3 runs to 13 residues. Germline V CDR1 and CDR2: SNHLY, FYNNEI. The CDR3 DNA reads as TGTGCCAGCGGAGGGCACGGGTACACTGAAGCTTTCTTT. Translated: CASGGHGYTEAFF.

The chain links TRBV19 to TRBJ1-6; no clear D. This CDR3 region has 14 residues. The V and J ends lost 7 bases and 0 bases respectively, with 7 bases between them. Germline CDR1 and CDR2: LNHDA and SQIVND (reference sequence). The CDR3 sequence is CASTVSSYNSPLHF. DNA for the CDR3: TGTGCCAGTACAGTAAGCTCCTATAATTCACCCCTCCACTTT. The variable domain in full, completed from reference TRBV19 and TRBJ1-6, reads DGGITQSPKYLFRKEGQNVTLSCEQNLNHDAMYWYRQDPGQGLRLIYYSQIVNDFQKGDIAEGYSVSREKKESFPLTVTSAQKNPTAFYLCASTVSSYNSPLHFGNGTRLTVT.

The chain couples TRBV27 to TRBJ2-1, with D perhaps TRBD2 (6 bases). The CDR3 is made up of 15 amino acids. CDR1 is MNHEY and CDR2 is SMNVEV in the germline V gene (reference sequence). V was clipped by 4 bases and J by 4 bases, with 14 bases between them. CDR3 in amino acids: CASSYTGTDYNEQFF. As DNA, the CDR3 is TGTGCCAGCAGTTATACCGGGACTGATTACAATGAGCAGTTCTTC.

CDR3 protein: CASSDQGYYSGELFF. CDR3 nucleotides: TGTGCCAGCAGTGATCAGGGGTATTACAGCGGGGAGCTGTTTTTT. V usage is TRBV6-1 and J usage is TRBJ2-2, with D possibly matching TRBD1 (6 bases). CDR3 size: 15 residues. CDR1 MNHNS and CDR2 SASEGT come from the germline V gene. Between the trimmed V and J ends, which lost 3 bases and 7 bases, there was a span of 15 bases.

Points on this clone: At one boundary the junction diverges from the germline segment, which might be a read error. The chain employs TRBV6-5 and TRBJ2-7, with TRBD2 as a possible D gene (5 bases). Germline CDR1 and CDR2: MNHEY and SVGAGI. The length of the CDR3 is 14 residues. CDR3 sequence reads: CASSSGVAKVEHYF. The CDR3 region has the DNA TGTGCCAGCAGCTCCGGGGTGGCCAAGGTCGAGCATTACTTC.

The V and J genes are TRBV28 and TRBJ1-2, with a weak D call TRBD1 (5 bases). CDR3 length: 12 residues. From germline, CDR1 is MDHEN and CDR2 SYDVKM. V dropped 6 bases and J dropped 6 bases, with 11 bases sitting between them. CDR3 region: CASRPTGDGYTF. CDR3 sequence (DNA): TGTGCCAGCAGACCTACGGGGGATGGCTACACCTTC.

The genes are TRBV19 and TRBJ1-2; no clear D gene. The V and J ends lost 5 bases and 8 bases respectively, with 15 bases between them. Germline loops: CDR1 LNHDA, CDR2 SQIVND (reference sequence). CDR3 length: 13 residues. CDR3 in DNA: TGTGCCAGTAGTCGGCAGGCCGTACGGGGCTACACCTTC. It yields the protein CASSRQAVRGYTF.

This chain connects TRBV5-4 to TRBJ1-2; 10 bases are shared with TRBD1. Germline CDR1 and CDR2: SGHNT and YYREEE (reference sequence). This CDR3 region has 17 residues. Unmatched junction bases numbered 13, after V lost 2 bases and J lost 6 bases. The CDR3 reads CASSLGRQGQGLNGYTF. The CDR3 region has the DNA TGTGCCAGCAGCTTAGGGAGGCAGGGACAGGGGTTGAATGGCTACACCTTC.

The CDR3 DNA reads as TGTGCCAGCAGCTTAGACTCGGGGGAGACCCAGTACTTC. Amino acids: CASSLDSGETQYF. This sequence joins TRBV7-9 and TRBJ2-5, with a weak D call TRBD2 (5 bases). Trimming shortened V by 1 base and J by 5 bases, and 8 bases separated the two germline ends. The CDR3 loop spans 13 amino acids. Germline CDR1 reads SEHNR; CDR2 reads FQNEAQ (reference sequence).

The rearrangement links TRBV7-2 to TRBJ1-3; no firm D call. The CDR3 extends over 16 amino acids. V dropped 4 bases and J dropped 1 base, with 14 bases sitting between them. Germline V gene sequence: CDR1 SGHTA, CDR2 FQGNSA. CDR3 DNA sequence: TGTGCCAGCAGCTCCGTCGGGATCGGGTCTGGAAACACCATATATTTT. Its translation is CASSSVGIGSGNTIYF.

This clone was found once. The V gene is TRBV4-2, the J gene TRBJ2-7; D may be TRBD2 (6 bases). This CDR3 contains 16 residues. With 0 bases removed from V and 2 bases from J, the gap between germline ends came to 14 bases. Per the germline V gene, CDR1 is LGHNA and CDR2 is YNFKEQ. DNA for the CDR3: TGTGCCAGCAGCCAAGAGCCGGAGCGGGCCCCCTACGAGCAGTACTTC. It yields the protein CASSQEPERAPYEQYF.